This T cell receptor beta chain was identified in a study of blood T cells in healthy people across ages. The study, taken as a whole, reports: Per million T cells, the diversity of TCR beta decreased roughly linearly as age advanced.

Combining a sample-barcoded 5' primer with a J-beta primer mix, a second PCR ran for roughly 7 to 12 cycles. A single record per CDR3 protein comes from TCRdb applying MiXCR to the 5' RACE reads. Of some 1.5 million distinct CDR3 sequences in the sample, 28% were seen once. Notes on this clonotype: Its target is not known.

Germline lookup yields CDR1 MNHNY and CDR2 SVGAGI (reference sequence). The CDR3 length is 14 residues. V lost 5 bases, J lost 5 bases, and 5 bases stayed unmatched. Healthy Caucasians from Russia aged about 6 to 90 served as donors. At least 5 micrograms of total RNA were extracted per sample. The receptor comes from a young woman in good health. The J gene is TRBJ1-1, the V gene TRBV6-6; 10 bases are a match to TRBD1. Sequencing was done on a sample of blood. The CDR3 sequence: CASSMTGGRTEAFF. The CDR3 bases are TGTGCCAGCAGTATGACAGGGGGCCGGACTGAAGCTTTCTTT.